The entry below gives a single T cell receptor beta chain sequence along with its context. No antigen is known for it. The data were obtained in a study of cytomegalovirus exposure and HLA in healthy donors. Study results and limitations: Researchers reported that a few CMV-associated chains were confirmed in vitro as CMV antigen-specific.

Likely unrecorded immune exposures existed in these nominally healthy donors. PCR was performed using 60 Vbeta and 13 Jbeta primers. Clones were read by immunoSEQ multiplex PCR, and TCRdb kept only the in-frame ones, dropping some. The specimen's table records about 160,000 clones. CDR3 length: 11 residues. The V gene lost 5 bases and the J gene lost 1 base, with 5 bases spanning the gap. Germline V gene data show CDR1 as GTSNPN and CDR2 as SVGIG (reference sequence). The chain recombines TRBV30 with TRBJ2-5, with no clear D. The specimen sequenced was PBMCs. The source is a woman aged 60-75 years in good health and CMV-seronegative. The CDR3 region has the DNA TGTGCCTGGGCGGCCCAAGAGACCCAGTACTTC. Protein: CAWAAQETQYF. Full variable domain (remainder filled in from reference TRBV30 and TRBJ2-5): SQTIHQWPATLVQPVGSPLSLECTVEGTSNPNLYWYRQAAGRGLQLLFYSVGIGQISSEVPQNLSASRPQDRQFILSSKKLLLSDSGFYLCAWAAQETQYFGPGTRLLVL.